Sequencing of this T cell receptor beta chain was carried out in a study of PD-1 blockade in classical Hodgkin lymphoma. Study at large: Administration of nivolumab to patients was at 3 mg/kg intravenously every 2 weeks.

Patients all relapsed after autologous stem cell transplantation, and there was variation in brentuximab vedotin exposure. Starting with thawed PBMCs, CD4+ T cells were purified by magnetic negative selection. Sequencing was performed with immunoSEQ multiplex PCR; in TCRdb, only in-frame clones are kept and a portion is missing. The sample shows about 7,600 clones, roughly 80% of them seen only once. Trimming removed 4 bases from V and 0 bases from J; junction bases left unmatched: 6. The CDR3 is 16 amino acids. CDR1 SGHRS and CDR2 YFSETQ come from the germline V gene. This clone was found once. Its antigen is as yet unknown. Study findings and constraints: Patients with a complete response exhibited baseline diversity comparable to newly diagnosed patients. Possibly reflecting disease activity or prior therapy, repertoire differences have causes that remain undefined.

The V call is TRBV5-1, the J call TRBJ2-2; TRBD2 aligns across 7 bases. The TCR originated in a human donor with classical Hodgkin lymphoma. Sequenced material: CD4+ T cells from blood, taken at baseline. The CDR3 protein is CASSLRLAANTGELFF. CDR3 in DNA: TGCGCCAGCAGCCTAAGACTAGCCGCGAACACCGGGGAGCTGTTTTTT.